This passage covers 11 T cell receptor beta chains from one sample sequenced in a study of blood T cell repertoires in COVID-19. Assay: immunoSEQ multiplex PCR; the TCRdb copy retains only in-frame clones and omits some. Of about 150,000 clones detected, roughly 80% appear once; the ten largest clones hold about 0.5%. The specimen sequenced was peripheral blood. The receptors were sampled from a man in his sixties with acute or convalescent COVID-19.

The gene calls are TRBV19 and TRBJ1-2, with D possibly being TRBD1 (6 bases). The V end was cut by 4 bases, the J end by 6 bases, with 12 bases between. This CDR3 is 13 amino acids long. Germline V gene data show CDR1 as LNHDA and CDR2 as SQIVND (reference sequence). CDR3 region: CASSTGVKNGYTF. CDR3 coding DNA: TGTGCCAGTAGTACAGGGGTGAAAAATGGCTACACCTTC.

The chain uses TRBV6-5 and TRBJ2-5; D not resolved. Germline loops: CDR1 MNHEY, CDR2 SVGAGI. The CDR3 is 13 residues long. V lost 2 bases and J lost 6, with 10 bases in between. CDR3 nucleotide sequence: TGTGCCAGCAGTTACCGGCAGGCTAAGACCCAGTACTTC. Its translation is CASSYRQAKTQYF.

This chain links TRBV30 with TRBJ2-1, with 7 bases matching TRBD2. This CDR3 comprises 16 residues. Germline CDR1 reads GTSNPN; CDR2 reads SVGIG (reference sequence). J lost 7 bases, V lost 2 bases, and 14 bases had no gene match. CDR3 sequence: CAWSPPRGRAANEQFF. Here the CDR3 DNA reads TGTGCCTGGAGTCCCCCACGAGGGAGGGCCGCAAATGAGCAGTTCTTC. The entire variable domain, with the rest obtained from reference TRBV30 and TRBJ2-1, is as follows: SQTIHQWPATLVQPVGSPLSLECTVEGTSNPNLYWYRQAAGRGLQLLFYSVGIGQISSEVPQNLSASRPQDRQFILSSKKLLLSDSGFYLCAWSPPRGRAANEQFFGPGTRLTVL.

The chain couples TRBV29-1 to TRBJ2-3; weak D call: TRBD1 (6 bases). Looked up from germline, CDR1 is SQVTM and CDR2 is ANQGSEA. Trimming took off 4 bases at V and 4 bases at J, with 12 bases between the two ends. CDR3 length: 13 residues. CDR3 bases: TGCAGCGTTGTCGGGCAGGGGCCAGATACGCAGTATTTT. Encoded protein: CSVVGQGPDTQYF.

The chain is built from TRBV30 and TRBJ2-4; D perhaps matches TRBD2 (5 bases). Germline V lookup: CDR1 GTSNPN, CDR2 SVGIG (reference sequence). This CDR3 has 14 residues. The germline V and J ends were trimmed by 3 bases and 4 bases, with 13 bases remaining between them. The DNA of the CDR3 is TGTGCCTGGAGGATAGGCCCGGGAAAAAACATTCAGTACTTC. This gives the protein CAWRIGPGKNIQYF.

This chain connects TRBV6-2 or TRBV6-3 to TRBJ2-3, with TRBD2 matching 9 bases. The germline CDR1 and CDR2 sequences are MNHEY and SVGEGT. The CDR3 is made up of 17 amino acids. The V segment lost 6 bases and the J segment 1 base; nucleotides outside the gene matches: 11. Here the CDR3 DNA reads TGTGCCAGCAGCTCCGCGGGGGTAGCGGGGGGCACAGATACGCAGTATTTT. Amino acids: CASSSAGVAGGTDTQYF.

The chain links TRBV4-3 to TRBJ2-1; 7 nucleotides match TRBD1. Germline V CDR1 and CDR2: LGHNA, YSLEER. This CDR3 contains 15 residues. The trim removed 4 bases at V and 0 bases at J, leaving 3 bases unmatched. The CDR3 DNA follows: TGCGCCAGCAGCCGCGACAGGGCCTCCTACAATGAGCAGTTCTTC. Translated: CASSRDRASYNEQFF.

In this sample, this clone turned up a few times. An end of the junction differs from the germline gene, which may be a read error. At the DNA level, this CDR3 is encoded by other sequences in the same sample as well. The chain has TRBV2 and TRBJ1-4; 9 bases fit TRBD1. In germline, CDR1 is SNHLY, CDR2 FYNNEI. This CDR3 has 16 amino acids. CDR3 sequence reads: CASREGQGRTNEKLFF. The CDR3 coding sequence is TGTGCCAGCAGGGAAGGACAGGGGCGGACTAATGAAAAACTGTTTTTT. The full variable domain, with the rest looked up from reference TRBV2 and TRBJ1-4, is EPEVTQTPSHQVTQMGQEVILRCVPISNHLYFYWYRQILGQKVEFLVSFYNNEISEKSEIFDDQFSVERPDGSNFTLKIRSTKLEDSAMYFCASREGQGRTNEKLFFGSGTQLSVL.

This sequence joins TRBV5-1 and TRBJ1-1; possibly TRBD1 for D (6 bases). CDR1 is SGHRS, CDR2 YFSETQ, per germline. The CDR3 runs 13 residues. Trimming removed 2 bases from V and 5 bases from J, with 10 bases in between. The CDR3 nucleotides read TGCGCCAGCAGCTTACAGGGTCAGACTGAAGCTTTCTTT. As protein: CASSLQGQTEAFF.

The chain couples TRBV19 to TRBJ1-5; no clear D gene. CDR3 length: 15 residues. V was pared by 5 bases and J by 6 bases, with 17 bases between. CDR1 is LNHDA and CDR2 is SQIVND in the germline V gene (reference sequence). The CDR3 sequence is CASSGEPLLGQPQHF. In DNA form, the CDR3 reads TGTGCCAGTAGTGGAGAACCGTTGCTTGGTCAGCCCCAGCATTTT.

The chain employs TRBV6-5 and TRBJ2-3, with TRBD1 matching 7 bases. The J segment lost 1 base and the V segment lost 0 bases, leaving 4 bases of the junction unmatched. This CDR3 comprises 16 residues. Per germline, CDR1 MNHEY and CDR2 SVGAGI. CDR3 nucleotide sequence: TGTGCCAGCAGTTACTCGAAGGGGGCCGGCACAGATACGCAGTATTTT. Translated: CASSYSKGAGTDTQYF.